What follows are 14 T cell receptor beta chains derived from one specimen sequenced in a study of shared clonotypes between healthy human individuals. CD45RO-negative cells were positively selected for CCR7, leaving out terminally differentiated effector memory CD45RA+ cells. The data were produced by immunoSEQ multiplex PCR, yet TCRdb's version contains in-frame clones alone and is incomplete. The sample contains some 2.1 million clones, about 95% of which appear only once. The material sequenced was naive CD8+ T cells sorted from blood. These receptors all come from a man aged 18 to 30 in good health.

The count of this clone is one. The chain couples TRBV7-8 to TRBJ2-1, with 7 bases matching TRBD2. The CDR3 spans 19 residues. V lost 5 bases and J lost 0; bases outside the gene matches: 16. CDR1 SGHVS and CDR2 FQNEAQ come from the germline V gene. The CDR3 protein is CASSPSAGGGTHSYNEQFF. Written as DNA, the CDR3 is TGTGCCAGCAGCCCCTCGGCTGGCGGGGGAACGCACTCCTACAATGAGCAGTTCTTC. The full variable domain, completed using reference TRBV7-8 and TRBJ2-1, is GAGVSQSPRYKVAKRGQDVALRCDPISGHVSLFWYQQALGQGPEFLTYFQNEAQLDKSGLPSDRFFAERPEGSVSTLKIQRTQQEDSAVYLCASSPSAGGGTHSYNEQFFGPGTRLTVL.

The chain employs TRBV6-4 and TRBJ1-2; D is ambiguous. This CDR3 region has 12 residues. Trimming took off 0 bases at V and 7 bases at J, with 6 bases between the two ends. Germline V gene sequence: CDR1 MRHNA, CDR2 SNTAGT. This CDR3 reads CASSDSVGGYTF. CDR3 DNA sequence: TGTGCCAGCAGTGACTCGGTCGGTGGCTACACCTTC.

This clone is a singleton in its sample. This chain uses TRBV7-8 with TRBJ2-3; TRBD1 aligns across 7 bases. CDR1 is SGHVS, CDR2 FQNEAQ, per germline. V was pared by 3 bases and J by 3 bases, with 12 bases of the junction left unmatched. CDR3 size: 17 residues. The CDR3 is CASSLSGTEIMTDTQYF. DNA for the CDR3: TGTGCCAGCAGCTTGTCCGGGACAGAAATCATGACAGATACGCAGTATTTT.

This chain links TRBV5-4 with TRBJ2-1; no reliable D call. CDR3 length equals 14 residues. Germline lookup yields CDR1 SGHNT and CDR2 YYREEE (reference sequence). V was clipped by 1 base and J by 0 bases, with 5 bases between them. The CDR3 DNA sequence: TGTGCCAGCAGCTTGACGGGCTCCTACAATGAGCAGTTCTTC. Residues: CASSLTGSYNEQFF.

The chain carries TRBV5-8 and TRBJ2-1; 8 bases fit TRBD1. V was pared by 2 bases and J by 6 bases, with 7 bases of the junction left unmatched. This CDR3 spans 15 amino acids. Germline CDR1 reads SGHTS; CDR2 reads YDEGEE. DNA for the CDR3: TGTGCCAGCAGCTTCGGGACAGGAGTAGGCAATGAGCAGTTCTTC. Translated: CASSFGTGVGNEQFF.

The chain employs TRBV5-8 and TRBJ1-5, with D unclear. This CDR3 has 10 residues. Germline lookup yields CDR1 SGHTS and CDR2 YDEGEE. The V end was cut by 7 bases, the J end by 9 bases, with 8 bases between. The CDR3 sequence is CASVLGPQHF. The CDR3 DNA is TGTGCCAGCGTCCTCGGGCCCCAGCATTTT.

J is TRBJ2-5 and V is TRBV4-1; the D gene is possibly TRBD1 (8 bases). The CDR3 has 15 amino acids. The V end was cut by 3 bases, the J end by 4 bases, with 15 bases between. Germline V gene sequence: CDR1 MGHRA, CDR2 YSYEKL. Here the CDR3 DNA reads TGCGCCAGCAGCCAGCAGGACAGGGAGGGAGAGACCCAGTACTTC. Protein: CASSQQDREGETQYF.

Regarding this clone: A much bigger clone sits one base away, suggesting this may be a read error. V usage is TRBV5-6 and J usage is TRBJ1-1, with 9 bases aligning to TRBD1. Germline lookup yields CDR1 SGHDT and CDR2 YYEEEE. The ends lost 4 bases at V and 1 base at J; junction bases unmatched: 2. There are 14 residues in the CDR3. CDR3 DNA sequence: TGTGCCAGCAGCGAGGGACAGGGGAACACTGAAGCTTTCTTT. Protein product: CASSEGQGNTEAFF.

This chain links TRBV30 with TRBJ2-7, with 7 bases matching TRBD1. With 4 bases clipped from V and 4 bases from J, the junction kept 10 bases outside the gene matches. The CDR3 contains 14 residues. Germline CDR1 and CDR2: GTSNPN and SVGIG (reference sequence). CDR3 sequence (DNA): TGTGCCTGGATGGGTGTAGGCAGGGGGTACGAGCAGTACTTC. Translation gives CAWMGVGRGYEQYF.

This clone is a singleton in its sample. V is TRBV5-6 and J is TRBJ1-3, with D possibly matching TRBD1 (6 bases). The CDR3 has 17 amino acids. The germline V and J ends were trimmed by 1 base and 2 bases, with 16 bases remaining between them. The germline V gene encodes CDR1 SGHDT and CDR2 YYEEEE. The CDR3 reads CASSLLGAGVTGNTIYF. The DNA for the CDR3 is TGTGCCAGCAGCTTGTTGGGGGCAGGGGTTACTGGAAACACCATATATTTT.

The CDR3 DNA reads as TGTGCCAGCAGCCAACCGGGACCCGAGCAGTTCTTC. Encoded protein: CASSQPGPEQFF. The J gene is TRBJ2-1, the V gene TRBV2; D is possibly TRBD1 or TRBD2 (5 bases each). This CDR3 is built from 12 residues. From germline, CDR1 is SNHLY and CDR2 FYNNEI. Trimming took 6 bases from V and 10 from J, leaving 13 bases between them.

The J gene is TRBJ1-5, the V gene TRBV10-1; no reliable D call. Trimming removed 11 bases at V and 4 bases at J, with 12 bases between. This CDR3 is built from 12 residues. Germline V gives CDR1 WNHNN, CDR2 SYGVQD (reference sequence). The CDR3 sequence is CAQKAANQPQHF. The DNA of the CDR3 is TGCGCCCAAAAAGCCGCGAATCAGCCCCAGCATTTT.

The chain uses TRBV6-6 and TRBJ2-5; TRBD2 aligns across 7 bases. The V and J ends lost 5 bases and 4 bases, in that order; junction bases with no gene match: 10. CDR3 length: 15 amino acids. Looked up from germline, CDR1 is MNHNY and CDR2 is SVGAGI (reference sequence). CDR3 sequence: CASSLVGGFAETQYF. In DNA, the CDR3 is TGTGCCAGCAGTCTCGTCGGGGGGTTCGCAGAGACCCAGTACTTC.

The rearrangement links TRBV5-1 to TRBJ2-2; D possibly corresponds to TRBD1 (6 bases). The CDR3 is made up of 15 amino acids. Looked up from germline, CDR1 is SGHRS and CDR2 is YFSETQ. V lost 6 bases, J lost 6 bases, and 18 bases lay in between. In nucleotides, the CDR3 is TGCGCCAGCAAGTATGGGGGCGAGTGGCCCGGGGAGCTGTTTTTT. Amino acid sequence: CASKYGGEWPGELFF. Supplemented by reference TRBV5-1 and TRBJ2-2, the full variable domain reads KAGVTQTPRYLIKTRGQQVTLSCSPISGHRSVSWYQQTPGQGLQFLFEYFSETQRNKGNFPGRFSGRQFSNSRSEMNVSTLELGDSALYLCASKYGGEWPGELFFGEGSRLTVL.